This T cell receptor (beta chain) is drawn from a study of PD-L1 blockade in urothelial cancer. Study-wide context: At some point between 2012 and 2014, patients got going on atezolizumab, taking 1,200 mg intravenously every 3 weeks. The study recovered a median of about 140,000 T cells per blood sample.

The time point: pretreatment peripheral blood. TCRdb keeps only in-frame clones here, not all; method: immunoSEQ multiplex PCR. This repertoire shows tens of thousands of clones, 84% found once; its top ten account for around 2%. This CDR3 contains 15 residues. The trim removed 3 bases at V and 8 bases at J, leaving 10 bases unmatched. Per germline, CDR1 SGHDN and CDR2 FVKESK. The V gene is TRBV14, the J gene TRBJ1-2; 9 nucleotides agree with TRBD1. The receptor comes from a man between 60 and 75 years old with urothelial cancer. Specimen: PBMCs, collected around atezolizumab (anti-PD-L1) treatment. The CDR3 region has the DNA TGTGCCAGCAGCCAGAACCGACAGGGGGTCTACGGCTACACCTTC. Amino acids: CASSQNRQGVYGYTF.